Given below is one T cell receptor (beta chain) in context. The sample comes from a study of long-term antiretroviral therapy in people with HIV. The libraries were made with immunoSEQ v3.0 at survey level. Sequencing targeted roughly 35,000-55,000 T-cell genomes per sample. Sequencing was performed with immunoSEQ multiplex PCR; in TCRdb, only in-frame clones are kept and a portion is missing. Among about 17,000 clones listed, over 70% were seen once. The length of the CDR3 is 12 residues. Trimming left V 8 bases short and J 3 bases short, with 8 bases between. Germline V lookup: CDR1 SEHNR, CDR2 FQNEAQ (reference sequence).

The material was unsorted PBMCs, obtained 0.3 years before starting antiretroviral therapy. V and J are TRBV7-9 and TRBJ2-1; D is uncertain. The receptor comes from a man aged 45-60 years with HIV. This CDR3 is CASPGHYNEQFF. The CDR3 DNA sequence: TGTGCCAGCCCCGGTCACTACAATGAGCAGTTCTTC.